These T cell receptor beta chains were read from a single sample in a study of T cell responses to AZD1222 COVID-19 vaccine. TCRdb keeps only in-frame clones here, not all; method: immunoSEQ multiplex PCR. The sample shows approximately 130,000 clones, 88% of them seen only once. The sample consisted of peripheral blood, taken 28 days after the second AZD1222 dose. Every receptor here comes from an adult who received the AZD1222 COVID-19 vaccine. Both conserved end residues are part of each CDR3. A D gene is named only where the DNA matches it firmly. The listing skips clone size in some rows; elsewhere it reads once, few, many or a size class.

d_call | j_call | clone_size | v_call | cdr3_nt | cdr3_aa
TRBD1 | TRBJ1-1 | - | TRBV28 | TGTGCCAGCAGGACAGGGGGCACTGAAGCTTTCTTT | CASRTGGTEAFF
- | TRBJ1-1 | - | TRBV12-3/TRBV12-4 | TGTGCCAGCAGGCTAAGGGAGACTGAAGCTTTCTTT | CASRLRETEAFF
TRBD1 | TRBJ1-1 | - | TRBV5-6 | TGTGCCAGCAGTCGTACAGGGGGCACTGAAGCTTTCTTT | CASSRTGGTEAFF
- | TRBJ2-2 | - | TRBV4-1 | TGCGCCAGCAGCCAAGTATCAGCGTTTGAGCTGTTTTTT | CASSQVSAFELFF
- | TRBJ1-4 | once | TRBV28 | TGTGCCAGCACCCCGGGGGGGGCGCAGAGTGAAAAACTGTTTTTT | CASTPGGAQSEKLFF
- | TRBJ2-2 | - | TRBV11-3 | TGTGCCAGCAGCTTAGATCTCGGGGAGCTGTTTTTT | CASSLDLGELFF
- | TRBJ2-1 | once | TRBV6-4 | TGTGCCAGCACCCGAGAGAGGGGGGGAAATGAGCAGTTCTTC | CASTRERGGNEQFF
- | TRBJ1-1 | - | TRBV5-1 | TGCGCCAGCAGCTGGGAACCGGGACGCACTGAAGCTTTCTTT | CASSWEPGRTEAFF
TRBD2 | TRBJ2-1 | - | TRBV19 | TGTGCCAGTACCCCAACTAGCGGCTCCTACAATGAGCAGTTCTTC | CASTPTSGSYNEQFF
TRBD2 | TRBJ2-2 | - | TRBV9 | TGTGCCAGCAGAGTGGGGGTAGCGGGAGGGACCGGGGAGCTGTTTTTT | CASRVGVAGGTGELFF
- | TRBJ1-5 | - | TRBV5-1 | TGCGCCAGCAGCTTGGACGGAAATCAGCCCCAGCATTTT | CASSLDGNQPQHF
- | TRBJ1-1 | - | TRBV30 | TGTGCCCGGAGCCGGCAAGGCGGCACTGAAGCTTTCTTT | CARSRQGGTEAFF
- | TRBJ2-5 | - | TRBV14 | TGTGCCAGCAGCCAAGATTGGGGTATGCAGACCCAGTACTTC | CASSQDWGMQTQYF
- | TRBJ1-6 | few | TRBV30 | TGTGCCTGGAGTTCGGCAGGGGACCATTCACCCCTCCACTTT | CAWSSAGDHSPLHF
- | TRBJ1-1 | few | TRBV6-5 | TGTGCCAGCAGTTACTCGGCTGGCAACACTGAAGCTTTCTTT | CASSYSAGNTEAFF
- | TRBJ1-1 | - | TRBV18 | TGTGCCAGCTCACCGGCCGGGGGGTTTAATGAAGCTTTCTTT | CASSPAGGFNEAFF
TRBD1 | TRBJ2-7 | - | TRBV6-2/TRBV6-3 | TGTGCCAGCAGTACCCTGGACAGGGCCTACGAGCAGTACTTC | CASSTLDRAYEQYF
TRBD2 | TRBJ2-1 | - | TRBV29-1 | TGCAGCGTTGAAGGTAGCGGGGGGGCCACGGTCTTC | CSVEGSGGATVF
TRBD1 | TRBJ1-1 | once | TRBV5-4 | TGTGCCAGCAGCTTGACAGGGGTAAAAACTGAAGCTTTCTTT | CASSLTGVKTEAFF
TRBD1 | TRBJ2-7 | - | TRBV13 | TGTGCCAGCAGCTCGGTCGCCGGGACAGGGAGATACGAGCAGTACTTC | CASSSVAGTGRYEQYF
TRBD1 | TRBJ1-1 | - | TRBV5-1 | TGCGCCAGCAGCCTAACAGGGGGCCCACAGTACGGTTCTGAAGCTTTCTTT | CASSLTGGPQYGSEAFF
TRBD1 | TRBJ2-7 | - | TRBV12-3/TRBV12-4 | TGTGCCAGCAGTCCAACAGGGGGCCACGAGCAGTACTTC | CASSPTGGHEQYF
- | TRBJ2-5 | - | TRBV4-1 | TGCGCCAGCAGCCAGAGGGGGAGAGAGACCCAGTACTTC | CASSQRGRETQYF
- | TRBJ2-1 | - | TRBV10-3 | TGTGCCATCAGTGAGCTATGGGCAGAACCCCTCATCCGGGACAATGAGCAGTTCTTC | CAISELWAEPLIRDNEQFF
TRBD2 | TRBJ2-1 | - | TRBV3-1/TRBV3-2 | TGTGCCAGCAGCCAAGAACTAGCGCCCTACAATGAGCAGTTCTTC | CASSQELAPYNEQFF
- | TRBJ1-4 | - | TRBV19 | TGTGCCAGTAGTCCACAGGGAAACGTTGAAAAACTGTTTTTT | CASSPQGNVEKLFF
- | TRBJ1-6 | - | TRBV6-5 | TGTGCCAGCCATTATCCCAGGCAAAATTCACCCCTCCACTTT | CASHYPRQNSPLHF
- | TRBJ2-1 | - | TRBV4-2 | TGTGCCAGCAGCCAAGAGGTAGGGCATCACAATGAGCAGTTCTTC | CASSQEVGHHNEQFF
- | TRBJ2-7 | - | TRBV28 | TGTGCCAGCAGACCAGTCGACAGTGACTCCTACGAGCAGTACTTC | CASRPVDSDSYEQYF